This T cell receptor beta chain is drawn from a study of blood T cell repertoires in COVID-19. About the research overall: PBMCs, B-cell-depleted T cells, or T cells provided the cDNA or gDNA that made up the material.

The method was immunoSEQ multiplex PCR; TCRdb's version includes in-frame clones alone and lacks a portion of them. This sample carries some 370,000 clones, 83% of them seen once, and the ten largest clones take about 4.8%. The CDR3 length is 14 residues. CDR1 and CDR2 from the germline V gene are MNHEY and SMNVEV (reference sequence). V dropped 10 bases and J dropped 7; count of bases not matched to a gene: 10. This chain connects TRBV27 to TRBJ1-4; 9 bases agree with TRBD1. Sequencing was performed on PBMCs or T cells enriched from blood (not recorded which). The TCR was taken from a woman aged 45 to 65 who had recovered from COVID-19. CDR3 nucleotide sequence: TGTGCCACCAAACTACAGGGGGCTCGTGAAAAACTGTTTTTT. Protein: CATKLQGAREKLFF.